This T cell receptor beta chain originates from a study of Ad26.COV2.S vaccination and SARS-CoV-2 variants (dated by TCRdb to the early 2020s). Notes on the research overall: Vaccine-arm donors came from COV1001, a multicentre, randomized, double-blind, placebo-controlled phase I-IIa trial of Ad26.COV2.S in healthy adults. A total of 32 samples were included in the TCR-sequenced set, comprising some 20 Ad26.COV2.S vaccine recipients, 5 placebo recipients and 8 SARS-CoV-2 convalescent individuals. Participants in the trial were split at random into five groups of five each, receiving low-dose or high-dose Ad26.COV2.S once or twice, or else placebo on both occasions. Blinding of investigators to trial group allocation was maintained during experiments and outcome assessment. TCRbeta repertoire sequencing served as the tool for gauging how specific and how broad the SARS-CoV-2-reactive T cell receptors were following Ad26.COV2.S vaccination. Ad26.COV2.S was given intramuscularly at 5x10^10 or 1x10^11 viral particles, as a single shot or as two shots 56 days apart.

Sequences MNHEY (CDR1) and SMNVEV (CDR2) are obtained from the germline V gene (reference sequence). Reading from cysteine to phenylalanine, the CDR3 counts 16 amino acids. The CDR3 DNA has 48 bases and is translated from base 1. For this chain, trimming is 2 bases at the V end and 2 bases at the J end, and the number of junction bases without a gene match is 9. Remarks on this clone: No antigen is known for it. The sample holds no much larger clone one base away, and base qualities are not on file.

The immunoSEQ Assay was the method used to sequence TCRbeta CDR3 regions. After extraction, genomic DNA underwent amplification by bias-controlled multiplex PCR, followed by high-throughput sequencing. The paper's data handling went like this. To quantify the absolute abundance of each unique TCRbeta CDR3 region, sequences were collapsed and filtered. T cell fraction was estimated by normalization of TCRbeta template counts to usable DNA, with usable DNA being measured through amplification of reference genes present in all nucleated cells. Repertoire TCRs were annotated as SARS-CoV-2-specific by exact matching of V gene, CDR3 amino acid sequence and J gene to a known reactive TCR set. The reference SARS-CoV-2 TCR set was obtained from MIRA and was filtered for enrichment in COVID-19-positive ImmuneCODE repertoires, whereby public or cross-reactive TCRs were removed. Using the MIRA antigens, annotated TCRs were further analysed by specific ORF or by position within an ORF. Breadth was defined as annotated unique rearrangements over total unique productive rearrangements; depth was the summed frequency of those rearrangements. Group comparisons of TCR breadth used two-sided Wilcoxon rank-sum tests. Entries here come from immuneACCESS through TCRdb and include only in-frame sequences with V and J called. Some clones fail to appear in such tables; in the studies checked, an unresolved V gene covers under half of the shortfall, and the cause of the remainder is unknown. V, J and clone size were drawn from that table, and D and trimming were deduced from the DNA. The table for this sample lists approximately 450,000 clones; about nine tenths of them were counted only once. Of the sample, approximately 12% falls within the top ten clones.

What the study reported, not specific to this receptor: Higher spike-specific TCR breadth was observed in Ad26.COV2.S recipients than in placebo recipients (P = 0.0014). Comparable non-spike TCR breadth was observed between vaccine and placebo recipients, consistent with only spike being contained in the vaccine. The authors noted that the TCR breadth and depth analyses may have underestimated total T cell responses. The study was not powered for comparison of responses between vaccine doses or regimens. After vaccination, spike-specific CD8+ and CD4+ T cell responses were reported to show substantial breadth.

The treatment or condition label for this specimen denotes: some 19 received Ad26.COV2.S at low or high dose, single or two shots; five or six received placebo; per-sample allocation not given. For vaccine and placebo recipients, the sequenced repertoires came from samples collected on day 63 after the first injection. In Cohort 1b, 25 or so adults aged 18-55 years were enrolled at a single site in Boston, USA, between 29 July and 7 August 2020. As a vaccine, Ad26.COV2.S was a replication-incompetent adenovirus type 26 vector that expressed a prefusion-stabilized SARS-CoV-2 spike protein derived from the original Wuhan strain.

The TCR sequence derives from a person between 18 and 65 years old who received the Ad26.COV2.S COVID-19 vaccine or a placebo. The rearranged chain carries TRBV27 and TRBJ2-7, and 7 junction bases match TRBD1. This specimen consisted of peripheral blood, obtained in a trial of Ad26.COV2.S vaccine versus placebo. The CDR3 reads as follows: CASSLRARTGPYEQYF. The bases are TGTGCCAGCAGTTTAAGGGCCCGGACAGGACCCTACGAGCAGTACTTC.